This T cell receptor beta chain was captured by sequencing in a study of blood T cell repertoires in COVID-19. In the study overall: Sites across the United States, Italy and Spain contributed samples from acute and convalescent COVID-19. The cDNA or gDNA used as material had been derived from T cells, B-cell-depleted T cells, or PBMCs.

Followed longitudinally, the Seattle patients had been enrolled during active infection. In the original processing: Reference gene primer amplification gave nucleated cell count estimates. The repertoire was sequenced with immunoSEQ multiplex PCR; TCRdb's copy has only in-frame clones and lacks some. Clone size and V and J calls were adopted from that table, with D and trimming inferred from the DNA. The sample includes some 400,000 clones, 70% to 90% of them seen just once. Germline CDR1 reads MDHEN; CDR2 reads SYDVKM. Deletions cut 3 bases from V and 0 bases from J, with 11 bases between. The CDR3 is made up of 16 amino acids.

V and J are TRBV28 and TRBJ2-2, with D hard to call. The sequence was collected from a woman aged 30 to 39 with COVID-19, enrolled during active disease. The sequencing sample was made of peripheral blood. The CDR3 coding sequence is TGTGCCAGCAGTTTTGCGACTGTCGCGAACACCGGGGAGCTGTTTTTT. Encoded protein: CASSFATVANTGELFF.